Listed below are T cell receptor beta chains from one sample, sequenced in a study of T cell clonotyping in hematopoietic cell transplantation. Using immunoSEQ multiplex PCR, the repertoire was profiled, and TCRdb retains in-frame clones only, with some absent. The table records just under 20,000 clones, under 85% of them present only once. Sequenced input: peripheral blood mononuclear cells. These receptors were obtained from a man between 60 and 75 years old in good health. Some clones in this sample may be carry-over from other donors' samples. CDR3s include the opening cysteine and the closing phenylalanine or tryptophan. The D gene is left open where the match is weak. A row's size may be missing; if present it is once, few, many or a size class.

J gene,clone size,V gene,D gene,CDR3 protein,CDR3 DNA
TRBJ1-1,few,TRBV2,-,CASKVGTEAFF,TGTGCCAGCAAGGTAGGCACTGAAGCTTTCTTT
TRBJ1-3,-,TRBV30,-,CAWFRFTGNTIYF,TGTGCCTGGTTTCGATTTACTGGAAACACCATATATTTT
TRBJ1-5,-,TRBV10-1,-,CASRLGRPHQPQHF,TGCGCCAGCAGGCTGGGCAGACCCCATCAGCCCCAGCATTTT
TRBJ1-1,few,TRBV30,-,CAWSVESRRSEAFF,TGTGCCTGGAGTGTAGAGTCCAGGAGATCTGAAGCTTTCTTT
TRBJ2-5,-,TRBV25-1,TRBD2,CASSASGGSQETQYF,TGTGCCAGCAGTGCCTCGGGGGGGTCCCAAGAGACCCAGTACTTC
TRBJ1-1,-,TRBV7-2,-,CASSFVNTEAFF,TGTGCCAGCAGCTTTGTGAACACTGAAGCTTTCTTT
TRBJ2-5,few,TRBV2,TRBD1,CASRGQGRTQYF,TGTGCCAGCCGGGGACAGGGGAGGACCCAGTACTTC
TRBJ2-7,-,TRBV14,-,CASSQVGGYEQYF,TGTGCCAGCAGCCAAGTCGGGGGCTACGAGCAGTACTTC
TRBJ2-7,-,TRBV5-4,-,CASSLVGVEQYF,TGTGCCAGCAGCTTGGTCGGGGTAGAGCAGTACTTC
TRBJ1-6,-,TRBV6-6,-,CASTRDPYNSPLHF,TGTGCCAGCACCCGGGACCCATATAATTCACCCCTCCACTTT
TRBJ1-6,-,TRBV30,TRBD1,CASRQGASYNSPLHF,TGTGCCTCACGACAGGGGGCCTCCTATAATTCACCCCTCCACTTT
TRBJ1-2,-,TRBV7-2,-,CASSLVGSVTGDNYGYTF,TGTGCCAGCAGCTTAGTTGGTTCTGTCACCGGGGATAACTATGGCTACACCTTC
TRBJ1-2,-,TRBV27,-,CASSLSSDTPLHGYTF,TGTGCCAGCAGTTTATCGTCGGACACGCCGCTCCATGGCTACACCTTC
TRBJ1-1,-,TRBV6-5,-,CASSYSSSSNEAFF,TGTGCCAGCAGTTACTCGTCAAGCTCAAATGAAGCTTTCTTT
TRBJ2-2,-,TRBV4-1,-,CASSQEYQGSNTGELFF,TGCGCCAGCAGCCAAGAGTATCAGGGATCGAACACCGGGGAGCTGTTTTTT
TRBJ2-4,few,TRBV5-6,TRBD1,CASSLRDRPYIQYF,TGTGCCAGCAGCCTCCGGGACAGGCCCTACATTCAGTACTTC
TRBJ1-1,-,TRBV14,-,CASSLIGASLAAFF,TGTGCCAGCAGCTTGATCGGGGCCTCCCTCGCCGCTTTCTTT
TRBJ1-2,-,TRBV30,-,CAWTPGGANYGYTF,TGTGCCTGGACTCCGGGCGGGGCGAACTATGGCTACACCTTC
TRBJ1-1,-,TRBV29-1,-,CSVVPHDTEAFF,TGCAGCGTTGTTCCCCACGACACTGAAGCTTTCTTT
TRBJ1-6,-,TRBV15,TRBD1,CATSRGWDSGNSPLHF,TGTGCCACCAGCAGAGGTTGGGACAGTGGTAATTCACCCCTCCACTTT
TRBJ2-5,-,TRBV10-3,TRBD2,CAISQREGPETQYF,TGTGCCATCAGTCAGCGGGAGGGCCCAGAGACCCAGTACTTC
TRBJ1-1,-,TRBV29-1,-,CSVTRDTTNTEAFF,TGCAGCGTTACCCGGGACACTACGAACACTGAAGCTTTCTTT
TRBJ2-3,-,TRBV7-2,TRBD2,CASSQSLAGGIADTQYF,TGTGCCAGCAGCCAATCACTAGCGGGGGGGATAGCAGATACGCAGTATTTT
TRBJ1-5,-,TRBV11-1,-,CASSLGVGQPQHF,TGTGCCAGCAGCTTAGGGGTAGGTCAGCCCCAGCATTTT
TRBJ2-7,-,TRBV7-3,-,CASSPDSSYEQYF,TGTGCCAGCAGCCCCGACAGCTCCTACGAGCAGTACTTC
TRBJ2-2,once,TRBV7-3,-,CASSLASATGELFF,TGTGCCAGCAGCTTAGCGAGCGCCACCGGGGAGCTGTTTTTT
TRBJ1-5,-,TRBV28,-,CASSFLGLNQPQHF,TGTGCCAGCAGTTTTTTGGGGTTAAATCAGCCCCAGCATTTT
TRBJ1-5,-,TRBV7-8,-,CASSSTAVRNQPQHF,TGTGCCAGCAGCTCGACGGCAGTCCGAAATCAGCCCCAGCATTTT
TRBJ1-1,once,TRBV11-2,-,CASSTIRGTRISEAFF,TGTGCCAGCAGCACGATCCGAGGGACACGAATTTCTGAAGCTTTCTTT
TRBJ2-1,few,TRBV21-1,-,CASTPLLKVNEQFF,TGTGCCAGCACTCCACTCCTAAAGGTCAATGAGCAGTTCTTC
TRBJ1-5,-,TRBV5-6,-,CASSPSEGQPQHF,TGTGCCAGCAGCCCGAGCGAGGGGCAGCCCCAGCATTTT
TRBJ2-7,once,TRBV5-4,-,CASSPDREASSYEQYF,TGTGCCAGCAGCCCAGACAGGGAGGCAAGCTCCTACGAGCAGTACTTC
TRBJ2-7,-,TRBV7-2,TRBD1,CASSPGQGFYEQYF,TGTGCCAGCAGCCCGGGACAGGGGTTCTACGAGCAGTACTTC
TRBJ1-3,-,TRBV2,-,CASKQEDTIYF,TGTGCCAGCAAACAAGAGGACACCATATATTTT
TRBJ2-1,-,TRBV30,-,CASTGGLGNEQFF,TGTGCCTCGACAGGAGGGTTGGGCAATGAGCAGTTCTTC
TRBJ1-2,-,TRBV9,-,CASSEVNYGYTF,TGTGCCAGCAGCGAGGTTAACTATGGCTACACCTTC
TRBJ2-7,-,TRBV12-5,-,CASGLWLRDAYEQYF,TGTGCTAGTGGTTTGTGGTTAAGGGATGCCTACGAGCAGTACTTC
TRBJ1-1,-,TRBV2,-,CASSEASAGTAFF,TGTGCCAGCAGTGAAGCGTCGGCAGGGACAGCTTTCTTT
TRBJ1-5,-,TRBV6-6,-,CASSWTANQPQHF,TGTGCCAGCAGTTGGACGGCGAATCAGCCCCAGCATTTT
TRBJ2-7,-,TRBV6-1,-,CASSRGGGQGYEQYF,TGTGCCAGCAGTCGCGGGGGGGGACAGGGCTACGAGCAGTACTTC
TRBJ2-1,-,TRBV2,-,CASSESSVVNEQFF,TGTGCCAGCAGTGAATCCAGCGTTGTGAATGAGCAGTTCTTC
TRBJ2-6,-,TRBV7-2,-,CASSPDTGANVLTF,TGTGCCAGCAGCCCTGACACTGGGGCCAACGTCCTGACTTTC
TRBJ2-3,-,TRBV29-1,-,CSGTTPTGTDTQYF,TGCAGCGGTACCACTCCTACAGGGACAGATACGCAGTATTTT
TRBJ2-7,once,TRBV19,-,CASSPGENYEQYF,TGTGCCAGTAGTCCCGGGGAGAACTACGAGCAGTACTTC
TRBJ2-5,once,TRBV2,TRBD2,CASRGAGGLETQYF,TGTGCCAGCAGGGGAGCGGGGGGACTCGAGACCCAGTACTTC
TRBJ1-2,-,TRBV13,-,CATPQWYGYTF,TGTGCCACCCCACAGTGGTATGGCTACACCTTC
TRBJ2-7,-,TRBV30,-,CAWSGQVEQYF,TGTGCCTGGAGTGGGCAGGTCGAGCAGTACTTC